These 2 T cell receptor beta chains came from one sample sequenced in a study of T cell responses to AZD1222 COVID-19 vaccine. Using immunoSEQ multiplex PCR, the repertoire was profiled, and TCRdb retains in-frame clones only, with some absent. The sample lists about 92,000 clones; 90% were seen once. The input for sequencing was peripheral blood, taken on day 0 of AZD1222 vaccination. The receptors derive from an adult in good health.

The chain has TRBV7-9 and TRBJ1-5; TRBD1 is a possible D gene (6 bases). Trimming removed 1 base at V and 5 bases at J, with 9 bases between. Germline-derived CDR1 and CDR2 are SEHNR and FQNEAQ (reference sequence). This CDR3 spans 14 amino acids. The CDR3 DNA reads TGTGCCAGCAGCTTAGAGGGGGGTTATCAGCCCCAGCATTTT. Translation: CASSLEGGYQPQHF.

The rearrangement joins TRBV9 to TRBJ2-1, with D tentatively TRBD2 (6 bases). The CDR3 loop spans 14 amino acids. Trimming left V 0 bases short and J 7 bases short, with 11 bases between. Germline V gene lookup returns CDR1 SGDLS and CDR2 YYNGEE. The CDR3 DNA reads TGTGCCAGCAGCGTAGTCGCTAGCGCGAATGAGCAGTTCTTC. Residues: CASSVVASANEQFF.